The 24 T cell receptor beta chains listed next were all sequenced from one sample in a study of Ad26.COV2.S vaccination and SARS-CoV-2 variants. Treatment noted: over 15 received Ad26.COV2.S at low or high dose, single or two shots; 5 received placebo; per-sample allocation not given. The investigators took samples on day 63 after the first vaccine or placebo injection. This table comes from immunoSEQ multiplex PCR, and its TCRdb copy is limited to in-frame clones, with some not included. The sample lists 350,000 to 400,000 clones; 70% to 90% were seen once. The sequenced sample was peripheral blood, obtained in a trial of Ad26.COV2.S vaccine versus placebo. These receptors all stem from a person aged 18-65 years who received the Ad26.COV2.S COVID-19 vaccine or a placebo.

The genes are TRBV7-9 and TRBJ2-5; 8 bases match TRBD1. The CDR3 length is 15 residues. The V and J ends lost 2 bases and 3 bases, in that order; junction bases with no gene match: 5. CDR1 and CDR2 (germline): SEHNR, FQNEAQ (reference sequence). The CDR3 nucleotides are TGTGCCAGCAGCTTATTACTGGACAGGGAAGAGACCCAGTACTTC. Translated, it gives CASSLLLDREETQYF.

The V and J genes are TRBV3-1 (or the pseudogene TRBV3-2) and TRBJ2-5; a weak D match, TRBD1 (7 bases). The CDR3 totals 17 residues. CDR1 LGHDT and CDR2 YNNKEL come from the germline V gene (reference sequence). With 1 base removed from V and 3 bases from J, the gap between germline ends came to 18 bases. CDR3 residues: CASSQADTSRGKETQYF. In nucleotides, the CDR3 is TGTGCCAGCAGCCAAGCTGATACTAGCAGGGGGAAAGAGACCCAGTACTTC.

The CDR3 DNA follows: TGTGCCAGCAGCACCTGGGCTAGCGGGGACCGCTACAATGAGCAGTTCTTC. Its protein product is CASSTWASGDRYNEQFF. The chain is built from TRBV11-2 and TRBJ2-1; 9 bases are shared with TRBD2. CDR1 is SGHAT, CDR2 FQNNGV, per germline. J was trimmed by 3 bases and V by 5 bases; bases with no gene match: 11. The CDR3 is 17 amino acids.

The CDR3 protein is CASSLKINTEAFF. The CDR3 region has the DNA TGTGCCAGCAGTTTAAAAATAAACACTGAAGCTTTCTTT. The chain carries TRBV27 and TRBJ1-1; no clear D gene. This CDR3 has 13 residues. Germline V gives CDR1 MNHEY, CDR2 SMNVEV (reference sequence). V lost 2 bases, J lost 2 bases, and 6 bases lay in between.

The chain couples TRBV7-2 to TRBJ2-7; the D gene is possibly TRBD2 (6 bases). The V gene lost 3 bases and the J gene lost 2 bases, with 14 bases spanning the gap. The CDR3 spans 15 residues. Germline lookup yields CDR1 SGHTA and CDR2 FQGNSA. CDR3 sequence (DNA): TGTGCCAGCAGCTTTGGGCGGGACTCTACCTACGAGCAGTACTTC. This translates into CASSFGRDSTYEQYF. The full variable domain, with the rest looked up from reference TRBV7-2 and TRBJ2-7, is GAGVSQSPSNKVTEKGKDVELRCDPISGHTALYWYRQSLGQGLEFLIYFQGNSAPDKSGLPSDRFSAERTGGSVSTLTIQRTQQEDSAVYLCASSFGRDSTYEQYFGPGTRLTVT.

The gene calls are TRBV23-1 and TRBJ1-5; TRBD1 aligns across 7 bases. TRBV23-1 is flagged as an ORF with uncertain function. J gave up 7 bases and V 3 bases, and 6 bases lay outside the gene matches. The CDR3 spans 14 residues. The CDR3: CASSHRGGSQPQHF. The CDR3 DNA reads as TGCGCCAGCAGTCACAGGGGGGGTAGCCAGCCCCAGCATTTT.

This chain connects TRBV19 to TRBJ1-1; tentative D call: TRBD1 (5 bases). With 5 bases removed from V and 0 bases from J, the gap between germline ends came to 16 bases. CDR1 is LNHDA, CDR2 SQIVND, per germline (reference sequence). The CDR3 covers 16 residues. The CDR3, as DNA: TGTGCCAGTAGTTTGGAGACAGCAACTTTGAACACTGAAGCTTTCTTT. Translation gives CASSLETATLNTEAFF. Using reference TRBV19 and TRBJ1-1 for the parts outside the CDR3, the full variable domain is DGGITQSPKYLFRKEGQNVTLSCEQNLNHDAMYWYRQDPGQGLRLIYYSQIVNDFQKGDIAEGYSVSREKKESFPLTVTSAQKNPTAFYLCASSLETATLNTEAFFGQGTRLTVV.

V is TRBV5-1 and J is TRBJ2-7; no definite D call. Trimming removed 3 bases at V and 5 bases at J, with 6 bases between. In germline, CDR1 is SGHRS, CDR2 YFSETQ. This CDR3 region has 11 residues. The CDR3 bases are TGCGCCAGCAGCTCGCTGGACGAGCAGTACTTC. It encodes CASSSLDEQYF.

The chain couples TRBV29-1 to TRBJ1-2; D gene unclear. The CDR3 sequence is 14 residues long. V lost 0 bases and J lost 5, with 13 bases in between. From germline, CDR1 is SQVTM and CDR2 ANQGSEA. The CDR3, as DNA: TGCAGCGTTGAAGAACGCGCGGCTGAATATGGCTACACCTTC. It specifies CSVEERAAEYGYTF. Complete variable domain (other parts from reference TRBV29-1 and TRBJ1-2): SAVISQKPSRDICQRGTSLTIQCQVDSQVTMMFWYRQQPGQSLTLIATANQGSEATYESGFVIDKFPISRPNLTFSTLTVSNMSPEDSSIYLCSVEERAAEYGYTFGSGTRLTVV.

The chain couples TRBV2 to TRBJ1-1, with a weak D call TRBD1 (5 bases). The CDR3 spans 15 residues. Between the trimmed V and J ends, which lost 6 bases and 4 bases, there was a span of 18 bases. In germline, CDR1 is SNHLY, CDR2 FYNNEI. The CDR3 spells CASSPYQGLGTEAFF. CDR3 bases: TGTGCCAGCAGCCCCTACCAGGGCCTGGGCACTGAAGCTTTCTTT.

V usage is TRBV7-7 and J usage is TRBJ2-5; 9 positions match TRBD1. The CDR3 spans 15 residues. V dropped 5 bases and J dropped 2; count of bases not matched to a gene: 6. The germline V gene has CDR1 SSHAT and CDR2 FNYEAQ (reference sequence). CDR3 bases: TGTGCCAGCAGCCTGGGGACAGGGAAACAAGAGACCCAGTACTTC. Translating it yields CASSLGTGKQETQYF.

V usage is TRBV30 and J usage is TRBJ1-4; D is unclear. V was shortened by 0 bases and J by 2 bases, with 7 bases between the two germline ends. The CDR3 has 14 residues. The germline V gene encodes CDR1 GTSNPN and CDR2 SVGIG (reference sequence). The CDR3 nucleotides are TGTGCCTGGAGTGTACGCGGGACTAATGAAAAACTGTTTTTT. Its protein is CAWSVRGTNEKLFF.

This sequence joins TRBV3-1 (or the pseudogene TRBV3-2) and TRBJ2-1, with 7 bases aligning to TRBD2. V lost 2 bases, J lost 6 bases, and 7 bases stayed unmatched. Germline loops: CDR1 LGHDT, CDR2 YNNKEL (reference sequence). The CDR3 has 15 amino acids. The CDR3 region is CASSQYGGRGNEQFF. CDR3 nucleotides: TGTGCCAGCAGCCAATATGGGGGGAGGGGCAATGAGCAGTTCTTC.

The CDR3 DNA follows: TGTGCCAGCAGACGGGACAGTGTGAATTCACCCCTCCACTTT. As protein: CASRRDSVNSPLHF. The chain combines TRBV11-2 with TRBJ1-6, with 7 nucleotides matching TRBD1. Germline trimming cut 6 bases from V and 7 bases from J; bases unmatched to any gene: 6. Germline loops: CDR1 SGHAT, CDR2 FQNNGV. This CDR3 has 14 residues.

This clone was seen once. The chain couples TRBV5-6 to TRBJ2-5, with D unclear. CDR1 is SGHDT and CDR2 is YYEEEE in the germline V gene. The CDR3 length is 15 residues. V lost 2 bases and J 4 bases, leaving 15 bases between the germline ends. The CDR3 region has the DNA TGTGCCAGCAGCTTAGTTGGCGATCCACCAGAGACCCAGTACTTC. Translating it yields CASSLVGDPPETQYF.

CDR3 loop: CASSQEMGLGMNTEAFF. CDR3 DNA sequence: TGTGCCAGCAGCCAAGAAATGGGTCTCGGGATGAACACTGAAGCTTTCTTT. The chain recombines TRBV3-1 (or the pseudogene TRBV3-2) with TRBJ1-1; no clear D gene. The CDR3 extends over 17 amino acids. Germline CDR1 is LGHDT and CDR2 is YNNKEL (reference sequence). V was trimmed by 0 bases and J by 0 bases, leaving 14 bases between them.

This clone has a single count. V usage is TRBV4-1 and J usage is TRBJ1-1; 7 positions agree with TRBD1. This CDR3 is built from 16 residues. The germline CDR1 and CDR2 sequences are MGHRA and YSYEKL. V was clipped by 4 bases and J by 0 bases; unmatched bases: 8. CDR3 DNA: TGCGCCAGCAGCCTTAAGACAGGGAACATGAACACTGAAGCTTTCTTT. As protein: CASSLKTGNMNTEAFF.

The chain couples TRBV2 to TRBJ1-1, with D tentatively TRBD1 (5 bases). Deletions cut 9 bases from V and 0 bases from J, with 8 bases between. Germline loops: CDR1 SNHLY, CDR2 FYNNEI. This CDR3 is 12 amino acids long. CDR3 sequence (DNA): TGTGCCAGGGGACCTCTGAACACTGAAGCTTTCTTT. This encodes CARGPLNTEAFF.

The chain carries TRBV30 and TRBJ1-5; D unclear. Per germline, CDR1 GTSNPN and CDR2 SVGIG (reference sequence). CDR3 length: 14 residues. Trimming removed 2 bases at V and 3 bases at J, with 11 bases between. The CDR3 protein is CAWSFGRDNQPQHF. CDR3 DNA sequence: TGTGCCTGGAGTTTCGGACGGGACAATCAGCCCCAGCATTTT.

V and J are TRBV25-1 and TRBJ2-1, with 12 bases aligning to TRBD2. The CDR3 runs to 15 residues. The V gene's germline CDR1 is MGHDK and CDR2 SYGVNS. J gave up 7 bases and V 3 bases, and 4 bases lay outside the gene matches. The CDR3 protein is CASSDGLAGYNEQFF. The CDR3 nucleotides read TGTGCCAGCAGTGACGGACTAGCGGGGTATAATGAGCAGTTCTTC.

The chain recombines TRBV5-1 with TRBJ2-3; 9 nucleotides align to TRBD2. CDR1 is SGHRS and CDR2 is YFSETQ in the germline V gene. Trimming at V came to 4 bases and at J to 4 bases, leaving 7 bases not matched to a gene. The CDR3 consists of 15 residues. The DNA for the CDR3 is TGCGCCAGCAGCAGACTAGCGGATAATTCAGATACGCAGTATTTT. Translation gives CASSRLADNSDTQYF.

This chain links TRBV19 with TRBJ2-5, with TRBD1 matching over 11 bases. Germline assignment: CDR1 LNHDA and CDR2 SQIVND (reference sequence). The CDR3 extends over 18 amino acids. V was pared by 6 bases and J by 1 base, with 13 bases of the junction left unmatched. The CDR3 protein is CASSDRPGTGGFQETQYF. The CDR3 bases are TGTGCCAGTAGCGATAGGCCCGGGACAGGGGGTTTCCAAGAGACCCAGTACTTC.

This clone has only a few counts. The same CDR3 can be traced to other DNA sequences in this sample. V is TRBV7-9 and J is TRBJ1-1, with D unclear. V lost 1 base and J lost 1, with 4 bases in between. The germline CDR1 and CDR2 sequences are SEHNR and FQNEAQ (reference sequence). The CDR3 totals 13 residues. CDR3 loop: CASSLVENTEAFF. In DNA form, the CDR3 reads TGTGCCAGCAGCTTAGTAGAGAACACTGAAGCTTTCTTT. Full variable domain (remainder filled in from reference TRBV7-9 and TRBJ1-1): DTGVSQNPRHKITKRGQNVTFRCDPISEHNRLYWYRQTLGQGPEFLTYFQNEAQLEKSRLLSDRFSAERPKGSFSTLEIQRTEQGDSAMYLCASSLVENTEAFFGQGTRLTVV.

The chain employs TRBV7-8 and TRBJ2-1; 8 nucleotides agree with TRBD2. The V and J ends lost 8 bases and 8 bases, in that order; junction bases with no gene match: 17. The V gene's germline CDR1 is SGHVS and CDR2 FQNEAQ. This CDR3 spans 16 amino acids. CDR3 in amino acids: CASSQIGGGGLDEQFF. The CDR3 DNA reads as TGTGCCAGCTCACAGATTGGGGGCGGGGGGCTTGATGAGCAGTTCTTC. Full variable domain (remainder filled in from reference TRBV7-8 and TRBJ2-1): GAGVSQSPRYKVAKRGQDVALRCDPISGHVSLFWYQQALGQGPEFLTYFQNEAQLDKSGLPSDRFFAERPEGSVSTLKIQRTQQEDSAVYLCASSQIGGGGLDEQFFGPGTRLTVL.